Here is one T cell receptor (beta chain) with its context. TCRdb's table, derived via immunoSEQ multiplex PCR, lists solely in-frame clones and lacks some. The sample records about 84,000 clones, around nine tenths being singletons. The sample is drawn from a study of OX40 agonist ivuxolimab in advanced cancers. About the research overall: Patients undergoing dose escalation presented with hepatocellular carcinoma, melanoma, renal cell or head and neck cancer. Anti-PD-1, anti-PD-L1 or anti-CTLA-4 therapy given earlier was allowed, and 40% had some. One patient with hepatocellular carcinoma and two with cutaneous melanoma, three in all, had partial responses.

The V and J ends lost 1 base and 1 base respectively, with 11 bases between them. The germline V gene encodes CDR1 SGHRS and CDR2 YFSETQ. CDR3 length: 15 amino acids. The TCR comes from an adult with an advanced solid tumor such as melanoma, head and neck, liver or kidney cancer. The sample here was CD4+ or CD8+ T cells sorted from blood, taken in a trial of the OX40 agonist ivuxolimab. The rearrangement uses TRBV5-1 and TRBJ1-1; D uncertain. The CDR3 nucleotides read TGCGCCAGCAGCTTGTCCGGGATAGGGAACACTGAAGCTTTCTTT. Translating gives CASSLSGIGNTEAFF.